This T cell receptor beta chain was profiled in a study of cytomegalovirus exposure and HLA in healthy donors. With V trimmed by 5 bases and J by 11 bases, 10 bases remained unmatched. Germline V gene sequence: CDR1 SQVTM, CDR2 ANQGSEA. The CDR3 is 13 residues long. The PCR was carried out with 60 Vbeta primers and 13 Jbeta primers. TCRdb's table, derived via immunoSEQ multiplex PCR, lists solely in-frame clones and lacks some. The table has more than 95,000 clones, roughly 72% seen once. This clone was seen only a few times. Sequencing used PBMCs. The rearrangement links TRBV29-1 to TRBJ1-4, with 8 bases that match TRBD1. The origin of this receptor is a woman between 45 and 65 years old in good health and CMV-seropositive. The CDR3 DNA sequence: TGCAGCGTTTTGGACAGGGCAGACGAGAAACTGTTTTTT. Translation: CSVLDRADEKLFF.